This T cell receptor (beta chain) was recorded in a study of blood T cell repertoires in COVID-19. Study context: Sites in the United States, Italy and Spain provided acute and convalescent COVID-19 samples. T cells, B-cell-depleted T cells, or PBMCs provided the cDNA or gDNA that served as material.

Per the authors' pipeline: Researchers report that nucleated cell counts were estimated from reference gene primer amplification. Only in-frame clones appear in the TCRdb table, and some are missing; sequencing was by immunoSEQ multiplex PCR. The V and J calls and clone size are taken from that table; D and trimming were inferred from the DNA. The table includes approximately 88,000 clones, 80% detected once. The CDR3 has 15 residues. Looked up from germline, CDR1 is SGHAT and CDR2 is FQNNGV. V lost 1 base to trimming and J lost 1 base; unmatched junction nucleotides: 3. Source material: peripheral blood. The chain links TRBV11-2 to TRBJ2-7; the match to TRBD2 covers 8 bases. The sequence derives from an elderly woman with acute or convalescent COVID-19. CDR3: CASSLAGGPSYEQYF. The CDR3 DNA reads as TGTGCCAGCAGCTTAGCGGGAGGGCCTTCCTACGAGCAGTACTTC. Filled out from reference TRBV11-2 and TRBJ2-7, the complete variable domain reads EAGVAQSPRYKIIEKRQSVAFWCNPISGHATLYWYQQILGQGPKLLIQFQNNGVVDDSQLPKDRFSAERLKGVDSTLKIQPAKLEDSAVYLCASSLAGGPSYEQYFGPGTRLTVT.